Listed here is a single T cell receptor (beta chain). Its matching antigen is unknown. CD4+ and CD8+ cells were isolated by positive magnetic bead selection, with purity checked by flow cytometry. Germline V gene data show CDR1 as KGHSH and CDR2 as LQKENI. This CDR3 has 15 amino acids. The germline V and J ends were trimmed by 2 bases and 3 bases, with 10 bases remaining between them. Only in-frame clones appear in the TCRdb table, and some are missing; sequencing was by immunoSEQ multiplex PCR. The data hold about 10,000 clones, with 70% to 90% observed a single time. The data derive from a study of somatic mutations in cytotoxic T cells in rheumatoid arthritis. Study-level information: Patient blood (30 ml EDTA) was taken immediately after diagnosis and before treatment. Notes on the study in general: Statistically, CD8+ T-cell clonality was not significantly distinct between individuals with rheumatoid arthritis and age-matched healthy controls.

The V call is TRBV18, the J call TRBJ1-4; D gene unclear. This receptor was identified in a young woman with rheumatoid arthritis. The sample comprised CD4+ T cells sorted from blood. CDR3 DNA sequence: TGTGCCAGCTCACCATTGGGCCATCCTAATGAAAAACTGTTTTTT. Residues: CASSPLGHPNEKLFF.